This T cell receptor beta chain was retrieved from a study of shared clonotypes between healthy human individuals. Turning to the study itself: Per-donor plates numbered three CD4 naive, three CD4 memory, two CD8 naive and one CD8 memory. Study-wide points: Rarefaction demonstrated incomplete sorted-subset sequencing despite large depth.

The repertoire was sequenced with immunoSEQ multiplex PCR; TCRdb's copy has only in-frame clones and lacks some. Counted here are fewer than 350,000 clones, roughly 84% occurring once; the ten biggest clones make up about 17%. In regard to this clone: The antigen remains unidentified.

V lost 10 bases, J lost 0 bases, and 13 bases lay in between. Germline CDR1 is MNHNS and CDR2 is SASEGT. There are 13 residues in the CDR3. All participating donors were Caucasian adults from Nashville, Tennessee. CD8 memory pooled CD45RO+ cells and CCR7-negative CD45RA+ TemRA cells. The source of this sequence is a man aged 18 to 30 in good health. Sample: memory CD8+ T cells sorted from blood. As to subset: CD45RO+ cells pooled with CCR7-negative TemRA cells. The chain carries TRBV6-1 and TRBJ2-7; D remains unclear. The CDR3 protein is CAILIMISYEQYF. The CDR3 DNA reads TGTGCCATCCTGATCATGATCTCCTACGAGCAGTACTTC.